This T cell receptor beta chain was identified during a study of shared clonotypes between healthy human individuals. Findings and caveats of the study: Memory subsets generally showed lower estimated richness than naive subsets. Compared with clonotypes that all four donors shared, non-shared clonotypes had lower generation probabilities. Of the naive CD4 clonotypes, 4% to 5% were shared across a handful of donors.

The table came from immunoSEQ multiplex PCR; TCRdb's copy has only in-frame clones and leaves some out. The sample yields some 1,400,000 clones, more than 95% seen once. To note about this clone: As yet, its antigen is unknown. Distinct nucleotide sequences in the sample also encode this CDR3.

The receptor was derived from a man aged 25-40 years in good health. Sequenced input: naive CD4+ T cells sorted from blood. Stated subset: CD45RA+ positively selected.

The chain's CDR3 is CASSPPGTDTQYF. Here the CDR3 DNA reads TGTGCCAGCTCACCACCCGGGACAGATACGCAGTATTTT. The gene calls are TRBV18 and TRBJ2-3; D not resolved. The germline V and J ends were trimmed by 0 bases and 3 bases, with 4 bases remaining between them. Germline V CDR1 and CDR2: KGHSH, LQKENI. CDR3 length: 13 amino acids. Using reference TRBV18 and TRBJ2-3 for the parts outside the CDR3, the full variable domain is NAGVMQNPRHLVRRRGQEARLRCSPMKGHSHVYWYRQLPEEGLKFMVYLQKENIIDESGMPKERFSAEFPKEGPSILRIQQVVRGDSAAYFCASSPPGTDTQYFGPGTRLTVL.